This paragraph reports one T cell receptor beta chain. The V gene end was trimmed by 0 bases and the J gene end by 1 base; junction bases not matched to a gene: 4. The CDR3 extends over 16 amino acids. Germline loops: CDR1 LNHNV, CDR2 YYDKDF (reference sequence). The repertoire was sequenced with immunoSEQ multiplex PCR; TCRdb's copy has only in-frame clones and lacks some. The table lists 390,000 or so clones, approximately 92% of them singletons, with 5% to 7% in the top ten. The sample originates from a study of control samples from healthy donors and cancer patients. The receptor's source is a middle-aged man with head and neck cancer. Material for sequencing was PBMCs. V usage is TRBV15 and J usage is TRBJ2-3; 7 bases line up with TRBD2. CDR3: CATSRDAGRGTDTQYF. CDR3 bases: TGTGCCACCAGCAGAGATGCGGGGAGGGGCACAGATACGCAGTATTTT.